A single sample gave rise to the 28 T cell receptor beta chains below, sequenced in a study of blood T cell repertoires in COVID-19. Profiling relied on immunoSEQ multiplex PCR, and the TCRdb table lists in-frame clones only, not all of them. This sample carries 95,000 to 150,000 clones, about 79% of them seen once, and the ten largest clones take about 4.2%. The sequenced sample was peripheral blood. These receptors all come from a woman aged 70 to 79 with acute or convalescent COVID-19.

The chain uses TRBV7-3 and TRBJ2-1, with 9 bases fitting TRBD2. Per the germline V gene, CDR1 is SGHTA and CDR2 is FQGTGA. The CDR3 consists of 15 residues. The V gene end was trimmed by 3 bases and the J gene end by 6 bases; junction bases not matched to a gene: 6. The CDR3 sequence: CASSLTGTSFNEQFF. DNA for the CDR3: TGTGCCAGCAGCTTGACCGGGACTAGCTTCAATGAGCAGTTCTTC.

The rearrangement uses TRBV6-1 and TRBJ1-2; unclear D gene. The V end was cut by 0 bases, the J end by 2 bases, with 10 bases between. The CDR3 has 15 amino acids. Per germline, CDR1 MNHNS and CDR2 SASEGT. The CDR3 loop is CASSEAAGKNYGYTF. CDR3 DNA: TGTGCCAGCAGTGAAGCCGCGGGGAAGAACTATGGCTACACCTTC.

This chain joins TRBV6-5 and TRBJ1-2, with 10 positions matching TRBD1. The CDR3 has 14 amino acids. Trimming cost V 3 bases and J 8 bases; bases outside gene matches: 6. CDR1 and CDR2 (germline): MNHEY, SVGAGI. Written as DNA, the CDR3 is TGTGCCAGCAGTTATGGACAGGGGGAGGGAGGCTACACCTTC. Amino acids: CASSYGQGEGGYTF.

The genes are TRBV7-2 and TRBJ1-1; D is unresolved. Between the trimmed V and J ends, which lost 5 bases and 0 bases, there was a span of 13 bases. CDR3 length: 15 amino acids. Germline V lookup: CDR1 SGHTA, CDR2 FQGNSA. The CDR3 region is CASSPSQRVNTEAFF. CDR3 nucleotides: TGTGCCAGCAGCCCCAGTCAGCGAGTGAACACTGAAGCTTTCTTT.

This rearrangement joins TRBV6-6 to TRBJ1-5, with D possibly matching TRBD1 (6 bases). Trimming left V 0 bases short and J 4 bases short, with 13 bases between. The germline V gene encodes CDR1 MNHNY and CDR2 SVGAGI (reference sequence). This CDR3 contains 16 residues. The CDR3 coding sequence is TGTGCCAGCAGTTACTCGAGGGGGATACTAAATCAGCCCCAGCATTTT. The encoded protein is CASSYSRGILNQPQHF.

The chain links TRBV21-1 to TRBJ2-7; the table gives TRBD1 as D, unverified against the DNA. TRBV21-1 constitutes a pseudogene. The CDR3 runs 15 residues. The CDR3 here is CASSGAQGLGREQYF. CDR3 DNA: TGTGCCAGCAGCGGCGCCCAGGGGCTCGGCCGCGAGCAGTACTTC.

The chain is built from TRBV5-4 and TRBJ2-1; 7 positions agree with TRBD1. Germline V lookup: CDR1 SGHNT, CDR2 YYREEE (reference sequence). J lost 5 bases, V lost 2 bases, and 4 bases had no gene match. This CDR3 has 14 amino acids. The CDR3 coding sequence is TGTGCCAGCAGCTTCCGCGACAGGGACAATGAGCAGTTCTTC. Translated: CASSFRDRDNEQFF.

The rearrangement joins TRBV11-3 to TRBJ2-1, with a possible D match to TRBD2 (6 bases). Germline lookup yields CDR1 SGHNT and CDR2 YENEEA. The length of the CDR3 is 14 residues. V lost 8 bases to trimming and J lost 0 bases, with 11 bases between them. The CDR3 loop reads CASRTGGSYNEQFF. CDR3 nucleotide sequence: TGTGCCAGCCGGACCGGGGGCTCCTACAATGAGCAGTTCTTC.

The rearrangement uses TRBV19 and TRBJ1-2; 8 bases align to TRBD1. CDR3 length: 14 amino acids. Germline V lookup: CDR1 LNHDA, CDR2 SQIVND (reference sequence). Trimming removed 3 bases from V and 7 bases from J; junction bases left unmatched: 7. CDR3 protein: CASSIPGGARGYTF. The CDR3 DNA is TGTGCCAGTAGTATCCCAGGGGGCGCGCGTGGCTACACCTTC.

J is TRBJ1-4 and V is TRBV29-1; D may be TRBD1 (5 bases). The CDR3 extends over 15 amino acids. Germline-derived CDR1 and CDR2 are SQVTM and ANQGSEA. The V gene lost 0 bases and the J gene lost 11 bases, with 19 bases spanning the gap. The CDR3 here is CSVEDPDTPLRKLFF. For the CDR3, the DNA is TGCAGCGTTGAAGATCCGGACACCCCCTTGAGGAAACTGTTTTTT.

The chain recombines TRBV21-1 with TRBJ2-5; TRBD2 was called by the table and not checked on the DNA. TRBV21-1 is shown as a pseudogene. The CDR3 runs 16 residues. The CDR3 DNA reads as TGTGCCAGCAGCCCCCCGTTGGGGGAGGATAGGGAGACCCAGTACTTC. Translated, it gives CASSPPLGEDRETQYF.

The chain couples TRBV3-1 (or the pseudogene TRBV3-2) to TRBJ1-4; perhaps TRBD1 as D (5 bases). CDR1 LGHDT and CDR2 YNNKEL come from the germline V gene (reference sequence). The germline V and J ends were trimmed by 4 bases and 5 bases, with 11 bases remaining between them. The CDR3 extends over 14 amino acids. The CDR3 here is CASSPLGGNEKLFF. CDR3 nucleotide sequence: TGTGCCAGCAGCCCATTGGGGGGAAATGAAAAACTGTTTTTT.

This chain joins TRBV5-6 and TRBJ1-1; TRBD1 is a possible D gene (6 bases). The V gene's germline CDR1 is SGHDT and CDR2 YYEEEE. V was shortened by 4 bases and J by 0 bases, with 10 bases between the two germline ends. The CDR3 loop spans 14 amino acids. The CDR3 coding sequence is TGTGCCAGCAGCATAGGACAGCTGAACACTGAAGCTTTCTTT. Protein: CASSIGQLNTEAFF.

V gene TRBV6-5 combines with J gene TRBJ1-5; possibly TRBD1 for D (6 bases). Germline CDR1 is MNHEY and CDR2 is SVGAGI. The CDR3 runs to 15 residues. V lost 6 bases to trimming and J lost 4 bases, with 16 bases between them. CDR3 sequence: CASRTRQVWNQPQHF. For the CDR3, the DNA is TGTGCCAGCAGAACCCGACAGGTGTGGAATCAGCCCCAGCATTTT.

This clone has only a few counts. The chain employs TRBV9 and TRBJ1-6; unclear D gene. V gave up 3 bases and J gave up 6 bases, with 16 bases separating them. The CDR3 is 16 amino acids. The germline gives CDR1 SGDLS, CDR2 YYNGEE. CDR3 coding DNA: TGTGCCAGCAGCGCCACGTTGTCCGGTAGTAATTCACCCCTCCACTTT. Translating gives CASSATLSGSNSPLHF.

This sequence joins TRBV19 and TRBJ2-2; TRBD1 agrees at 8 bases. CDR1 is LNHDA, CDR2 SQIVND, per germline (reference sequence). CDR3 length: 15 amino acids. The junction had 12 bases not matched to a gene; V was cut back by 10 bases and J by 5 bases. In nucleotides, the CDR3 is TGTGCCACCGCCCGACTGACAGGGGTAACCGGGGAGCTGTTTTTT. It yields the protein CATARLTGVTGELFF.

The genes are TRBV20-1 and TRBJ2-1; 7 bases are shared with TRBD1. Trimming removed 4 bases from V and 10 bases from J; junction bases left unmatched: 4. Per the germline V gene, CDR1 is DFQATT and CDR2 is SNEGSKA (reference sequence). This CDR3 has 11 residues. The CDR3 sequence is CSAKTGVEQFF. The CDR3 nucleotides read TGCAGTGCTAAAACAGGGGTCGAGCAGTTCTTC.

CDR3: CASSYQGVGRAEAFF. The CDR3 coding sequence is TGTGCCAGCAGTTACCAGGGGGTGGGCCGTGCTGAAGCTTTCTTT. The chain carries TRBV6-5 and TRBJ1-1; 7 nucleotides match TRBD1. The germline CDR1 and CDR2 sequences are MNHEY and SVGAGI. Trimming cost V 2 bases and J 6 bases; bases outside gene matches: 9. The CDR3 runs 15 residues.

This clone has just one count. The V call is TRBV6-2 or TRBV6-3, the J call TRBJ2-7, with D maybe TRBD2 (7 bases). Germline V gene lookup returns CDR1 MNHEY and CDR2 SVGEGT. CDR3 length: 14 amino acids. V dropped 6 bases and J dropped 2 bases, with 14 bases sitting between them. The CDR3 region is CASSRSGGPYEQYV. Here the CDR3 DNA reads TGTGCCAGCAGCCGATCGGGGGGCCCCTACGAGCAGTACGTC.

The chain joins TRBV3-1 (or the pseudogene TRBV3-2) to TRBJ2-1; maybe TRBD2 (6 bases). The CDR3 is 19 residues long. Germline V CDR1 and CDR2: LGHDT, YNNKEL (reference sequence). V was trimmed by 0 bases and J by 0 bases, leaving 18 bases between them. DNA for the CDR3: TGTGCCAGCAGCCAAGATAGGGGCGCGGGATTAAGCTCCTACAATGAGCAGTTCTTC. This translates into CASSQDRGAGLSSYNEQFF.

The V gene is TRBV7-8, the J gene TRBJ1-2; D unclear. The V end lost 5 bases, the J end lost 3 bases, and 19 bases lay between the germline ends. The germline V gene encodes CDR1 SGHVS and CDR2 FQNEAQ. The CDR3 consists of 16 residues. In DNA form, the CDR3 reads TGTGCCAGCAGCCCTAGCCTCCGGGAGAACTACTATGGCTACACCTTC. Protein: CASSPSLRENYYGYTF.

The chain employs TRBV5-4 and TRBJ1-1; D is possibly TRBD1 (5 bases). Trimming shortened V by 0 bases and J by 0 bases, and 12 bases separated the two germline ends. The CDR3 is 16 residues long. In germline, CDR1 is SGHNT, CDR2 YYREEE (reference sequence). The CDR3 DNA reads TGTGCCAGCAGCTTGGTAGGGGCCACATTGAACACTGAAGCTTTCTTT. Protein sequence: CASSLVGATLNTEAFF.

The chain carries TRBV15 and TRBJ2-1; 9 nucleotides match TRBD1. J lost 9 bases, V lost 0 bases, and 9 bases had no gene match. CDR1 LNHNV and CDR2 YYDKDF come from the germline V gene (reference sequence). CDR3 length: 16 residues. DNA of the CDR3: TGTGCCACCAGCAGAGAAAAGGGACAGGGCCTTGGTGAGCAGTTCTTC. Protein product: CATSREKGQGLGEQFF.

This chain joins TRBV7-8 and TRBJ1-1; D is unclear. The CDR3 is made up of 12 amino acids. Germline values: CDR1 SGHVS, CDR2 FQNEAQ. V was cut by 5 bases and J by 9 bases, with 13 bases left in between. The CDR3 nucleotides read TGTGCCAGCAGCCCAACAGCCCGAAAAGCTTTCTTT. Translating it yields CASSPTARKAFF.

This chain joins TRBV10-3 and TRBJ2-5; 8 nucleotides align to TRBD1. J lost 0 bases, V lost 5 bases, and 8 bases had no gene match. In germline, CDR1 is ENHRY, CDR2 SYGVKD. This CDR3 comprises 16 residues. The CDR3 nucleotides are TGTGCCATCAGTCGAACGGGACAGGCGTACCAAGAGACCCAGTACTTC. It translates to CAISRTGQAYQETQYF.

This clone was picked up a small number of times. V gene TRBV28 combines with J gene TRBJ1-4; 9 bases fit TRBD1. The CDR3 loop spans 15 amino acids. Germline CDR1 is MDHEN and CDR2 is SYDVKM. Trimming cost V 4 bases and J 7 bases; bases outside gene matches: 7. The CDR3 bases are TGTGCCAGCAGTTCGGGACAGGGAGTCCCTGAAAAACTGTTTTTT. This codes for CASSSGQGVPEKLFF.

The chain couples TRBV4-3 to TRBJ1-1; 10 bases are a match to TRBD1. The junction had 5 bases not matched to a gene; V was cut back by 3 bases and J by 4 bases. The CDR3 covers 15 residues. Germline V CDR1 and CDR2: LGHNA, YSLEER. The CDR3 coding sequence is TGCGCCAGCAGCCAGACAGGGGGCCGCATCACTGAAGCTTTCTTT. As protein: CASSQTGGRITEAFF.

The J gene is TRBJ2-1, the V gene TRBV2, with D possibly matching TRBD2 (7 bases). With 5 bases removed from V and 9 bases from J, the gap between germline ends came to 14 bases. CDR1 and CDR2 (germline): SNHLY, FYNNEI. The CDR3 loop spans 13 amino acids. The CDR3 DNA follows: TGTGCCAGCAGTAGGGGGGGATTCGGTGAGCAGTTCTTC. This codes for CASSRGGFGEQFF.